A selection of T cell receptor beta chains follows, all from one sample in a study of T cells after yellow fever vaccination. TCRdb re-called the 5' RACE reads through MiXCR, storing one row per CDR3 protein. This sample yields roughly 310,000 distinct CDR3 sequences, of which over 8% are seen a single time; more than 15% belongs to the top ten. The input for sequencing was PBMCs, taken on the day of the first yellow fever vaccination. The source of these receptors is a man aged 18 to 29 who received the YFV17D yellow fever vaccine. Each CDR3 is given with its conserved first and last residue. The D gene is left open where the match is weak. Rows give clone size only sometimes, using once, few, many, or a class for an expanded clone.

abundance: few
d_gene: NA
len: 11
v_gene: TRBV7-2
j_gene: TRBJ2-7
CDR3nt: TGTGCCAGCAGCCCACAGCACGAGCAGTACTTC
CDR3aa: CASSPQHEQYF

abundance: NA
d_gene: NA
len: 16
v_gene: TRBV5-1
j_gene: TRBJ2-7
CDR3nt: TGCGCCAGCAGTCCATTTATAAATGCCCGGAGCTACGAGCAGTACTTC
CDR3aa: CASSPFINARSYEQYF

abundance: NA
d_gene: NA
len: 13
v_gene: TRBV7-9
j_gene: TRBJ2-7
CDR3nt: TGTGCCAGCAGCCCCTCATCCCCCTACGAGCAGTACTTC
CDR3aa: CASSPSSPYEQYF

abundance: many
d_gene: TRBD1
len: 17
v_gene: TRBV28
j_gene: TRBJ2-6
CDR3nt: TGTGCCAGCACCAACAGAGACAGGGCATCCGGGGCCAACGTCCTGACTTTC
CDR3aa: CASTNRDRASGANVLTF

abundance: many
d_gene: NA
len: 12
v_gene: TRBV30
j_gene: TRBJ2-3
CDR3nt: TGTGCCTGGAGTACGAAAGGGGATACGCAGTATTTT
CDR3aa: CAWSTKGDTQYF

abundance: few
d_gene: NA
len: 13
v_gene: TRBV10-3
j_gene: TRBJ2-3
CDR3nt: TGTGCCATCAAAGGACAGTCCACAGATACGCAGTATTTT
CDR3aa: CAIKGQSTDTQYF

abundance: NA
d_gene: NA
len: 14
v_gene: TRBV7-8
j_gene: TRBJ2-5
CDR3nt: TGTGCCAGCAGCTCAGCGAGTCTCGTAGAGACCCAGTACTTC
CDR3aa: CASSSASLVETQYF

abundance: many
d_gene: NA
len: 12
v_gene: TRBV5-6
j_gene: TRBJ1-1
CDR3nt: TGTGCCAGCAGCAGGGTCTACACTGAAGCTTTCTTT
CDR3aa: CASSRVYTEAFF

abundance: many
d_gene: TRBD2
len: 17
v_gene: TRBV6-2/TRBV6-3
j_gene: TRBJ2-5
CDR3nt: TGTGCCAGCAGTTACACACTAGCGGGGGACTGGTTGGAGACCCAGTACTTC
CDR3aa: CASSYTLAGDWLETQYF

abundance: few
d_gene: TRBD2
len: 15
v_gene: TRBV5-1
j_gene: TRBJ2-7
CDR3nt: TGCGCCAGCAGCTCAGCGGGGGGGCCTCTCTACGAGCAGTACTTC
CDR3aa: CASSSAGGPLYEQYF

abundance: few
d_gene: NA
len: 13
v_gene: TRBV6-2/TRBV6-3
j_gene: TRBJ2-2
CDR3nt: TGTGCCAGCAGCCCCGTTGGGACCGGGGAGCTGTTTTTT
CDR3aa: CASSPVGTGELFF

abundance: many
d_gene: NA
len: 13
v_gene: TRBV7-2
j_gene: TRBJ2-2
CDR3nt: TGTGCCAGCAGCTTCCTCTCTACCGGGGAGCTGTTTTTT
CDR3aa: CASSFLSTGELFF

abundance: few
d_gene: TRBD1
len: 14
v_gene: TRBV20-1
j_gene: TRBJ1-6
CDR3nt: TGCAGTGCTAGAAGCGACAGGGACGGTTCACCCCTCCACTTT
CDR3aa: CSARSDRDGSPLHF

abundance: many
d_gene: NA
len: 14
v_gene: TRBV7-2
j_gene: TRBJ2-5
CDR3nt: TGTGCCAGCAGCTCCGGTGTCCCCTACGAGACCCAGTACTTC
CDR3aa: CASSSGVPYETQYF

abundance: many
d_gene: TRBD2
len: 16
v_gene: TRBV4-2
j_gene: TRBJ2-1
CDR3nt: TGTGCCAGCAGCCAAGACAGGCTAGCGGGGGGCGGTGAGCAGTTCTTC
CDR3aa: CASSQDRLAGGGEQFF

abundance: many
d_gene: TRBD1
len: 15
v_gene: TRBV5-6
j_gene: TRBJ1-2
CDR3nt: TGTGCCAGCAGCCCGCGGACAGGGGCTAACTATGGCTACACCTTC
CDR3aa: CASSPRTGANYGYTF

abundance: NA
d_gene: NA
len: 19
v_gene: TRBV12-3/TRBV12-4
j_gene: TRBJ2-7
CDR3nt: TGTGCCAGCAGACCCGGGACAGGTAGGGCGGGGGGGGACCCCTACGAGCAGTACTTC
CDR3aa: CASRPGTGRAGGDPYEQYF

abundance: NA
d_gene: TRBD1
len: 16
v_gene: TRBV7-2
j_gene: TRBJ1-2
CDR3nt: TGTGCCAGCAGCCGAGCTCCGGGACAGGAGAACTATGGCTACACCTTC
CDR3aa: CASSRAPGQENYGYTF

abundance: few
d_gene: TRBD2
len: 16
v_gene: TRBV6-1
j_gene: TRBJ2-3
CDR3nt: TGTGCCAGCAGTCAGCCGGGACTAGCTCTCACAGATACGCAGTATTTT
CDR3aa: CASSQPGLALTDTQYF

abundance: NA
d_gene: NA
len: 16
v_gene: TRBV3-1
j_gene: TRBJ1-2
CDR3nt: TGTGCCAGCAGCCTAAGGGGGGGCAGCCCGAGAGCGGCCTACACCTTC
CDR3aa: CASSLRGGSPRAAYTF

abundance: NA
d_gene: NA
len: 15
v_gene: TRBV14
j_gene: TRBJ2-1
CDR3nt: TGTGCCAGCAGCCAAGGGAGAAGCTCCTACAATGAGCAGTTCTTC
CDR3aa: CASSQGRSSYNEQFF

abundance: few
d_gene: NA
len: 16
v_gene: TRBV6-2/TRBV6-3
j_gene: TRBJ2-3
CDR3nt: TGTGCCAGCACCCCGGGTAGGGGCGCTTGGACAGATACGCAGTATTTT
CDR3aa: CASTPGRGAWTDTQYF

abundance: few
d_gene: NA
len: 14
v_gene: TRBV7-6
j_gene: TRBJ2-1
CDR3nt: TGTGCCAGCAGCTTAGCCCTAGGGTCGGGAGAGCAGTTCTTC
CDR3aa: CASSLALGSGEQFF

abundance: few
d_gene: NA
len: 15
v_gene: TRBV23-1
j_gene: TRBJ2-2
CDR3nt: TGCGCCAGCAAGTCAAAGGGGTCGAACACCGGGGAGCTGTTTTTT
CDR3aa: CASKSKGSNTGELFF

abundance: many
d_gene: TRBD1
len: 15
v_gene: TRBV4-2
j_gene: TRBJ1-1
CDR3nt: TGTGCCAGCAGCCGGACCGGGACAGGGAAAACTGAAGCTTTCTTT
CDR3aa: CASSRTGTGKTEAFF

abundance: many
d_gene: NA
len: 15
v_gene: TRBV7-2
j_gene: TRBJ1-5
CDR3nt: TGTGCCAGCAGCTCGCTGACAGCGGGTCGGCAGCCCCAGCATTTT
CDR3aa: CASSSLTAGRQPQHF

abundance: NA
d_gene: TRBD1
len: 15
v_gene: TRBV4-1
j_gene: TRBJ1-1
CDR3nt: TGCGCCAGCAGCCACGGGACAGGGGAATGGATTGAAGCTTTCTTT
CDR3aa: CASSHGTGEWIEAFF

abundance: few
d_gene: TRBD1
len: 17
v_gene: TRBV7-3
j_gene: TRBJ2-3
CDR3nt: TGTGCCAGCAGCTTAACCTCCGGGACAGGGTTTTCAGATACGCAGTATTTT
CDR3aa: CASSLTSGTGFSDTQYF

abundance: few
d_gene: NA
len: 17
v_gene: TRBV6-2/TRBV6-3
j_gene: TRBJ1-2
CDR3nt: TGTGCCAGCACGCCTGGTGTGAGGCAGGCCCCAAACTATGGCTACACCTTC
CDR3aa: CASTPGVRQAPNYGYTF

abundance: NA
d_gene: TRBD1
len: 13
v_gene: TRBV29-1
j_gene: TRBJ1-1
CDR3nt: TGCAGCGTTCGGACAGGGCGTTGGACTGAAGCTTTCTTT
CDR3aa: CSVRTGRWTEAFF

abundance: few
d_gene: NA
len: 13
v_gene: TRBV6-4
j_gene: TRBJ2-1
CDR3nt: TGTGCCAGCACCCCTTTGGGGCTTCGGGAGCAGTTCTTC
CDR3aa: CASTPLGLREQFF

abundance: few
d_gene: TRBD1
len: 17
v_gene: TRBV4-3
j_gene: TRBJ1-2
CDR3nt: TGCGCCAGCAGCCAAGATAAGGGTCAGGGGGCGCAGGGCGGCTACACCTTC
CDR3aa: CASSQDKGQGAQGGYTF

abundance: many
d_gene: NA
len: 12
v_gene: TRBV30
j_gene: TRBJ2-5
CDR3nt: TGTGCCTGGAGTGTACAGGGTGAGACCCAGTACTTC
CDR3aa: CAWSVQGETQYF

abundance: few
d_gene: NA
len: 14
v_gene: TRBV12-3/TRBV12-4
j_gene: TRBJ1-3
CDR3nt: TGTGCCAGCAGTTTCAGGGCATCTGGAAACACCATATATTTT
CDR3aa: CASSFRASGNTIYF

abundance: NA
d_gene: NA
len: 16
v_gene: TRBV21-1
j_gene: TRBJ2-7
CDR3nt: TGTGCCAGCAGCAAAGCGCCGGACTGGCAACCCTACGAGCAGTACTTC
CDR3aa: CASSKAPDWQPYEQYF

abundance: few
d_gene: TRBD2
len: 17
v_gene: TRBV3-1
j_gene: TRBJ2-1
CDR3nt: TGTGCCAGCAGCCAGGCCGGACTAGCGGGGGGGCGTAATGAGCAGTTCTTC
CDR3aa: CASSQAGLAGGRNEQFF

abundance: NA
d_gene: NA
len: 11
v_gene: TRBV12-3/TRBV12-4
j_gene: TRBJ1-4
CDR3nt: TGTGCCAGCACCCTGGGAGGAAAACTGTTTTTT
CDR3aa: CASTLGGKLFF

abundance: NA
d_gene: NA
len: 15
v_gene: TRBV7-8
j_gene: TRBJ2-7
CDR3nt: TGTGCCAGCAGCTCTTCGACAGGAGCCTCCTACGAGCAGTACTTC
CDR3aa: CASSSSTGASYEQYF

abundance: many
d_gene: TRBD1
len: 15
v_gene: TRBV9
j_gene: TRBJ2-1
CDR3nt: TGTGCCAGCAGCGGCATGGGACAGGGATACAATGAGCAGTTCTTC
CDR3aa: CASSGMGQGYNEQFF

abundance: NA
d_gene: NA
len: 14
v_gene: TRBV9
j_gene: TRBJ2-2
CDR3nt: TGTGCCAGCACCTCTTACTCGAACACCGGGGAGCTGTTTTTT
CDR3aa: CASTSYSNTGELFF